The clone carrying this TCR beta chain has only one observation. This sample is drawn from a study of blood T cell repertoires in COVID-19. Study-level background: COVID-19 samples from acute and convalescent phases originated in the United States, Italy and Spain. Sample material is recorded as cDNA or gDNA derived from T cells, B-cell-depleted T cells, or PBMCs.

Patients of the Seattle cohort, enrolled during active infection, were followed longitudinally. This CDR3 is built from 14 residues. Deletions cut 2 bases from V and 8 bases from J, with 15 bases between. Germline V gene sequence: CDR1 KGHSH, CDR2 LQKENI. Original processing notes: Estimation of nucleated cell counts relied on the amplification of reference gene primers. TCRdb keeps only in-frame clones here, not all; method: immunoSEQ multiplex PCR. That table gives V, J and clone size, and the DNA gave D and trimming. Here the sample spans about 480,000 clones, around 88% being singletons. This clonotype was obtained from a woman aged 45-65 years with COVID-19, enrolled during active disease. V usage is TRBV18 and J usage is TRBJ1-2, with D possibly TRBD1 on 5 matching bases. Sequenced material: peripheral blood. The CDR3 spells CASSPKEGAGGYTF. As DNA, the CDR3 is TGTGCCAGCTCACCAAAAGAAGGGGCAGGAGGCTACACCTTC. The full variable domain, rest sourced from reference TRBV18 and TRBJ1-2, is NAGVMQNPRHLVRRRGQEARLRCSPMKGHSHVYWYRQLPEEGLKFMVYLQKENIIDESGMPKERFSAEFPKEGPSILRIQQVVRGDSAAYFCASSPKEGAGGYTFGSGTRLTVV.